These 14 T cell receptor beta chains were all obtained from the same sample, sequenced in a study of T cells in tuberculosis. Some clones are missing from TCRdb's copy, which holds only in-frame ones; the method was immunoSEQ multiplex PCR. The sample includes roughly 92,000 clones, approximately 91% of them seen just once. Cells were sorted from thawed PBMC rested overnight and stained with GMM-loaded CD1B tetramer, viability dye and anti-CD3. The lipid loaded on the CD1B tetramers was C32 glucose monomycolate from Rhodococcus equi. The source material was CD1b-GMM tetramer-negative cells sorted from PBMCs. All receptors derive from an adult woman with latent tuberculosis.

The V gene is TRBV19, the J gene TRBJ2-1; the match to TRBD1 covers 10 bases. V was clipped by 5 bases and J by 6 bases; unmatched bases: 13. The CDR3 has 17 residues. Germline V gene lookup returns CDR1 LNHDA and CDR2 SQIVND (reference sequence). The CDR3 DNA reads TGTGCCAGTAGTTTCATTCCCGGGACAGGGGCCGGCAATGAGCAGTTCTTC. Its translation: CASSFIPGTGAGNEQFF.

This chain links TRBV11-2 with TRBJ2-7, with 9 nucleotides matching TRBD1. CDR1 and CDR2 (germline): SGHAT, FQNNGV. The CDR3 length is 16 residues. With 0 bases clipped from V and 3 bases from J, the junction kept 6 bases outside the gene matches. CDR3 residues: CASSLDRGQGIYEQYF. CDR3 DNA: TGTGCCAGCAGCTTAGATCGTGGACAGGGGATCTACGAGCAGTACTTC.

The rearrangement uses TRBV7-9 and TRBJ1-2, with a tentative D call TRBD1 (6 bases). Per the germline V gene, CDR1 is SEHNR and CDR2 is FQNEAQ (reference sequence). Trimming took off 5 bases at V and 7 bases at J, with 17 bases between the two ends. This CDR3 has 14 amino acids. The CDR3 nucleotides are TGTGCCAGCAGCCCCTCCGGGGGGGCGGGTGGCTACACCTTC. Its translation: CASSPSGGAGGYTF.

This chain connects TRBV27 to TRBJ2-3, with D possibly matching TRBD1 (6 bases). The V end lost 5 bases, the J end lost 1 base, and 13 bases lay between the germline ends. The CDR3 contains 15 residues. Germline V gene sequence: CDR1 MNHEY, CDR2 SMNVEV (reference sequence). The CDR3 DNA reads as TGTGCCAGCAGTCCCAGGGGAAGGGGCACAGATACGCAGTATTTT. Translating it yields CASSPRGRGTDTQYF.

The chain employs TRBV19 and TRBJ1-1, with 7 positions matching TRBD1. The trim removed 2 bases at V and 4 bases at J, leaving 7 bases unmatched. The V gene's germline CDR1 is LNHDA and CDR2 SQIVND (reference sequence). The CDR3 extends over 15 amino acids. CDR3 region: CASSISAGGITEAFF. Here the CDR3 DNA reads TGTGCCAGTAGTATAAGCGCAGGGGGAATCACTGAAGCTTTCTTT.

This chain joins TRBV4-2 and TRBJ2-5; 12 bases align to TRBD2. CDR1 is LGHNA and CDR2 is YNFKEQ in the germline V gene. This CDR3 has 20 amino acids. V was clipped by 4 bases and J by 0 bases; unmatched bases: 15. The CDR3 here is CASSLRRRTSGDSYQETQYF. The CDR3 coding sequence is TGTGCCAGCAGCCTCCGGCGACGGACTAGCGGGGACTCGTACCAAGAGACCCAGTACTTC.

The CDR3 nucleotides are TGTGCCAGCAGCGTAGGAAATAGGGGTACGCAGTATTTT. The encoded protein is CASSVGNRGTQYF. The chain joins TRBV7-9 to TRBJ2-3, with D possibly being TRBD1 (5 bases). The CDR3 has 13 amino acids. V was pared by 5 bases and J by 8 bases, with 14 bases between. Germline V lookup: CDR1 SEHNR, CDR2 FQNEAQ (reference sequence).

This clone occurred a few times. The rearrangement uses TRBV6-1 and TRBJ2-1; D remains unclear. V was pared by 5 bases and J by 7 bases, with 9 bases between. The CDR3 spans 12 residues. Germline CDR1 reads MNHNS; CDR2 reads SASEGT. DNA for the CDR3: TGTGCCAGCAGTCACGAGAGGAATGAGCAGTTCTTC. Translating it yields CASSHERNEQFF.

The J gene is TRBJ1-5, the V gene TRBV5-3, with 7 bases identical to TRBD1. TRBV5-3 is an ORF, with its function uncertain. V lost 1 base and J lost 6; bases outside the gene matches: 13. CDR3 length: 17 residues. The CDR3 nucleotides are TGTGCCAGAAGCTTGTGGGGGCCGCAGGGGGTGGTTCAGCCCCAGCATTTT. Its protein product is CARSLWGPQGVVQPQHF.

This chain connects TRBV6-1 to TRBJ1-5; weak D call: TRBD1 (5 bases). The V end was cut by 2 bases, the J end by 4 bases, with 15 bases between. The CDR3 loop spans 16 amino acids. The germline gives CDR1 MNHNS, CDR2 SASEGT. CDR3 sequence (DNA): TGTGCCAGCAGTGAAAGGCTCTCAGGGATTAATCAGCCCCAGCATTTT. It specifies CASSERLSGINQPQHF.

The rearrangement joins TRBV9 to TRBJ2-3; tentatively, D is TRBD1 (6 bases). This CDR3 contains 16 residues. CDR1 is SGDLS, CDR2 YYNGEE, per germline. V was trimmed by 2 bases and J by 2 bases, leaving 15 bases between them. The CDR3 reads CASSVRQALDTDTQYF. CDR3 nucleotides: TGTGCCAGCAGCGTGAGACAGGCTCTCGACACAGATACGCAGTATTTT.

The V and J genes are TRBV4-1 and TRBJ1-1; D is undetermined. Germline V CDR1 and CDR2: MGHRA, YSYEKL. The CDR3 extends over 15 amino acids. Trimming stripped 1 base from V and 3 bases from J, with 12 bases between. DNA for the CDR3: TGCGCCAGCAGCCAAGGTACGGGGATGGACACTGAAGCTTTCTTT. As protein: CASSQGTGMDTEAFF.

The gene calls are TRBV7-2 and TRBJ2-5, with D perhaps TRBD1 (5 bases). From germline, CDR1 is SGHTA and CDR2 FQGNSA. The CDR3 length is 14 residues. V dropped 3 bases and J dropped 5 bases, with 13 bases sitting between them. The CDR3 nucleotides read TGTGCCAGCAGCTTTACAGGAACCTACGAGACCCAGTACTTC. This encodes CASSFTGTYETQYF.

This chain links TRBV6-5 with TRBJ2-3, with 8 bases identical to TRBD2. The V and J ends lost 4 bases and 4 bases, in that order; junction bases with no gene match: 10. Germline CDR1 and CDR2: MNHEY and SVGAGI. The CDR3 extends over 16 amino acids. The CDR3 DNA is TGTGCCAGCAGTTTCCTCGGGACTAGTCGGTCAGATACGCAGTATTTT. It encodes CASSFLGTSRSDTQYF.